This T cell receptor beta chain was recorded in a study of control samples from healthy donors and cancer patients. Germline CDR1 MGHRA, CDR2 YSYEKL. Between the trimmed V and J ends, which lost 0 bases and 10 bases, there was a span of 13 bases. The CDR3 length is 14 residues. Sequencing was performed with immunoSEQ multiplex PCR; in TCRdb, only in-frame clones are kept and a portion is missing. Of some 100,000 clones detected, around 86% appear once; the ten largest clones hold roughly 1.3%. V is TRBV4-1 and J is TRBJ2-1, with D perhaps being TRBD1 or TRBD2 (5 bases each). This TCR was recovered from a woman in her forties or fifties in good health. The sequencing input was blood. Here the CDR3 reads CASSQDGDGREQFF. For the CDR3, the DNA is TGCGCCAGCAGCCAAGATGGGGACGGTCGGGAGCAGTTCTTC.